This T cell receptor beta chain was captured in a study of blood T cell repertoires in COVID-19 (dated by TCRdb to 2018 to 2020). Context from the whole study: Samples covering the acute and convalescent phases of COVID-19 were provided by collaborators in the United States, Italy and Spain. The dataset comprised deeply sampled blood TCRbeta repertoires from subjects exposed to, actively infected with, or recovered from COVID-19. The material from the prospective study consisted of cDNA or gDNA derived from T cells, B-cell-depleted T cells, or PBMCs. The sample metadata nearly always contained a de-identified subject ID, COVID-19 status, age in years and sex. The repertoires were released in a freely available public database intended as a resource for research on the immune response to SARS-CoV-2. Samples came from the ongoing ImmuneRACE study (first 160 participants) plus 1,254 subjects from 6 global collaborators. Where available, HLA class I and class II types were obtained from metadata supplied by the sample provider rather than from assay-based typing. What the authors observed across the whole study: How much clinical and demographic metadata was included differed by source and by participant, and the metadata was provided uncurated.

TCRbeta CDR3 regions were amplified from genomic DNA using the immunoSEQ Assay, a bias-controlled multiplex PCR. The paper's data handling went like this. Within the assay, amplification of reference gene primers was used to estimate how many nucleated cells each sample contained. To quantify the absolute abundance of each unique TCRbeta CDR3 rearrangement, sequence reads were collapsed and filtered. For each sample, productive Simpson clonality was calculated by taking the square root of Simpson's diversity index across productive rearrangements. Entries here come from immuneACCESS through TCRdb and include only in-frame sequences with V and J called. Some clones fail to appear in such tables; in the studies checked, an unresolved V gene covers under half of the shortfall, and the cause of the remainder is unknown. V, J and clone size are taken as reported in that table, and D and trimming were inferred from the DNA itself. This sample has about 140,000 clones in its table, and approximately 84% of those were observed once. Around 8% of the sample is taken by the ten largest.

Each collaborating institution followed its own protocols to collect whole blood in K2EDTA tubes. For TCRbeta analysis, collaborators shipped samples in one of three forms: frozen whole blood, isolated PBMCs, or DNA extracted from either of those sample types. Concerning this clone itself: It has no known antigen specificity. It has no much larger one-base neighbor in the sample; base qualities were not kept.

In the germline V gene, CDR1 corresponds to SQVTM and CDR2 to ANQGSEA. The CDR3 starts with the cysteine, ends with the phenylalanine, and has 13 residues. Just the 39-base CDR3 DNA is kept, in frame starting at base 1. At the junction V is shortened by 7 bases and J by 4 bases; bases outside the gene matches: 9. Sequencing input: peripheral blood. The origin of this receptor is a human donor in a cohort sampled during active COVID-19. The chain is encoded by TRBV29-1 joined to TRBJ2-5, with TRBD1 identical over 7 junction bases. Here the CDR3 is given as CSAPTTGVETQYF. The bases are TGCAGCGCCCCAACTACAGGGGTAGAGACCCAGTACTTC.